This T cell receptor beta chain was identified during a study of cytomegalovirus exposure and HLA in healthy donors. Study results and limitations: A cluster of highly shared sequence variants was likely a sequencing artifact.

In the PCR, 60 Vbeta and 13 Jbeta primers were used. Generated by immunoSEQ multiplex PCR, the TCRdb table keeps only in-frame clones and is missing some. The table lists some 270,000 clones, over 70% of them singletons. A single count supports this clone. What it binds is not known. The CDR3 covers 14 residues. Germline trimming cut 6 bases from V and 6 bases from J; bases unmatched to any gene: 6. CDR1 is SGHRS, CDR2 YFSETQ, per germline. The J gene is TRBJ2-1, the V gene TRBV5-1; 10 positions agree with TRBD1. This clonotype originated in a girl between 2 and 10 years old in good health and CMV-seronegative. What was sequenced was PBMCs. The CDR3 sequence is CASKLGQGFNEQFF. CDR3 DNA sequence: TGCGCCAGCAAGCTGGGACAGGGGTTCAATGAGCAGTTCTTC.